The rows below give T cell receptor beta chains drawn from one sample of a study of shared clonotypes between healthy human individuals. Assay used: immunoSEQ multiplex PCR; TCRdb lists only in-frame clones, some missing. Counted here are about 2.4 million clones, approximately 94% occurring once; the ten biggest clones make up about 0.39%. Sequences were obtained from naive CD4+ T cells from PBMCs. The receptors were sampled from a man aged 18 to 35 in good health. Some clones in this sample may be carry-over from other donors' samples. CDR3s include the opening cysteine and the closing phenylalanine or tryptophan. A D gene is named only where the DNA matches it firmly. Part of the rows lack a size; the others show once, few, many or a class for expanded clones.

V	D	length	size	J	CDR3	DNA
TRBV7-8	TRBD1	15	NA	TRBJ1-4	CASSWRATGLEKLFF	TGTGCCAGCAGCTGGCGGGCGACAGGGTTAGAAAAACTGTTTTTT
TRBV5-1	NA	16	NA	TRBJ2-2	CASSSIPRRDTGELFF	TGCGCCAGCAGCTCTATTCCCCGGAGGGACACCGGGGAGCTGTTTTTT
TRBV11-2	NA	16	NA	TRBJ1-4	CASSLKLTRGNEKLFF	TGTGCCAGCAGCTTGAAATTGACACGTGGAAATGAAAAACTGTTTTTT
TRBV5-1	NA	15	NA	TRBJ2-5	CASSLAGQVQETQYF	TGCGCCAGCAGCTTGGCAGGGCAGGTCCAAGAGACCCAGTACTTC
TRBV28	NA	13	few	TRBJ1-5	CASSERINQPQHF	TGTGCCAGCAGCGAACGGATCAATCAGCCCCAGCATTTT
TRBV2	NA	14	NA	TRBJ2-1	CASSVLGGYNEQFF	TGTGCCAGCAGTGTACTAGGCGGGTACAATGAGCAGTTCTTC
TRBV7-6	NA	17	NA	TRBJ2-7	CASSLERGGVPSYEQYF	TGTGCCAGCAGCTTAGAGAGGGGTGGCGTCCCCTCCTACGAGCAGTACTTC
TRBV4-1	TRBD2	19	NA	TRBJ2-1	CASSQARGASGRSYNEQFF	TGCGCCAGCAGCCAAGCCCGAGGGGCTAGCGGGAGATCCTACAATGAGCAGTTCTTC
TRBV5-4	NA	15	NA	TRBJ1-4	CASSLSGAGNEKLFF	TGTGCCAGCAGCTTGTCTGGGGCGGGTAATGAAAAACTGTTTTTT
TRBV5-5	TRBD1	17	NA	TRBJ2-7	CASSSPLQGRFPYEQYF	TGTGCCAGCAGCTCGCCACTACAGGGGCGATTCCCCTACGAGCAGTACTTC
TRBV9	TRBD2	17	NA	TRBJ2-4	CASSVGYSGGIKNIQYF	TGTGCCAGCAGCGTAGGTTATAGCGGGGGGATCAAAAACATTCAGTACTTC
TRBV4-3	TRBD2	16	once	TRBJ2-3	CASSQLAGPHTDTQYF	TGCGCCAGCAGCCAGCTAGCGGGACCCCACACAGATACGCAGTATTTT
TRBV30	NA	14	NA	TRBJ1-3	CAWGTVHSGNTIYF	TGTGCCTGGGGGACGGTCCACTCTGGAAACACCATATATTTT
TRBV7-6	NA	14	NA	TRBJ2-1	CASSLAPAGNEQFF	TGTGCCAGCAGCTTAGCGCCTGCAGGAAATGAGCAGTTCTTC
TRBV28	NA	14	NA	TRBJ2-7	CASSFEGRTYEQYF	TGTGCCAGCAGTTTCGAAGGACGGACGTACGAGCAGTACTTC
TRBV7-9	TRBD1	17	NA	TRBJ1-2	CASNRRDRAGTDYGYTF	TGTGCCAGCAACCGAAGGGACAGGGCGGGGACCGACTATGGCTACACCTTC
TRBV28	TRBD1	19	NA	TRBJ1-5	CASSSPTGEEAYSNQPQHF	TGTGCCAGCAGTTCCCCGACAGGGGAGGAGGCTTATAGCAATCAGCCCCAGCATTTT
TRBV6-5	NA	16	NA	TRBJ2-6	CASSYSESSGANVLTF	TGTGCCAGCAGTTACTCGGAAAGCTCTGGGGCCAACGTCCTGACTTTC
TRBV2	TRBD1	16	NA	TRBJ1-1	CASISGTGRSSTEAFF	TGTGCCAGCATTAGCGGGACAGGGAGGTCAAGCACTGAAGCTTTCTTT
TRBV6-5	NA	15	NA	TRBJ2-3	CASSPWQGSTDTQYF	TGTGCCAGCTCCCCATGGCAGGGAAGCACAGATACGCAGTATTTT
TRBV7-3	TRBD2	17	NA	TRBJ2-1	CASSLMISGRGGNEQFF	TGTGCCAGCAGCTTAATGATCAGCGGGAGGGGAGGCAATGAGCAGTTCTTC
TRBV18	TRBD2	19	NA	TRBJ2-1	CASSPPWASGNGQSNEQFF	TGTGCCAGCTCACCACCGTGGGCTAGCGGGAACGGACAATCCAATGAGCAGTTCTTC
TRBV19	NA	17	NA	TRBJ1-2	CASTENPGRVTNYGYTF	TGTGCCAGTACCGAAAACCCGGGACGGGTGACTAACTATGGCTACACCTTC